This TCR beta chain emerged from a study of blood T cell repertoires in COVID-19. CDR1 and CDR2 from the germline V gene are LGHDT and YNNKEL (reference sequence). Trimming shortened V by 2 bases and J by 5 bases, and 18 bases separated the two germline ends. CDR3 length equals 16 residues. TCRdb keeps only in-frame clones here, not all; method: immunoSEQ multiplex PCR. The repertoire holds 180,000 or so clones, with approximately 83% as singletons. The source of this sequence is a woman between 55 and 75 years old who had recovered from COVID-19. Sample: PBMCs or T cells enriched from blood (not recorded which). This rearrangement joins TRBV3-1 (or the pseudogene TRBV3-2) to TRBJ1-1, with D possibly being TRBD1 (6 bases). The CDR3 DNA reads TGTGCCAGCAGCCAATCCCCGGGGGGGGCGGCGACTGAAGCTTTCTTT. Protein product: CASSQSPGGAATEAFF.